This TCR beta chain appears in the sequencing data of a study of cytomegalovirus exposure and HLA in healthy donors. Overall study findings and caveats: Association of under 20,000 TCR beta sequences with HLA alleles was found at 0.05 false discovery rate in a later analysis. In a later analysis, a genetic analysis reported fewer productive-TCR N-insertions in an Asian-associated ancestry cluster than the cohort average.

Germline loops: CDR1 SGHDN, CDR2 FVKESK. The CDR3 is 15 amino acids. V shed 2 bases and J 2 bases; nucleotides not matched to a gene: 6. Nominally healthy donors were sampled, though unrecorded immune exposures were likely. About this clone: Its antigen is not identified.

PCR involved 60 Vbeta and 13 Jbeta primers. The protocol was immunoSEQ multiplex PCR, while the TCRdb copy is restricted to in-frame clones and leaves out a portion. The sample consists of roughly 240,000 clones, around 80% of them appearing once. Source material: PBMCs. The chain combines TRBV14 with TRBJ2-7, with TRBD1 identical over 7 bases. This TCR was recovered from a boy under 18 in good health and CMV-seronegative. The CDR3 DNA follows: TGTGCCAGCAGCCAAACAGACAGGGATGCCTACGAGCAGTACTTC. Encoded protein: CASSQTDRDAYEQYF.